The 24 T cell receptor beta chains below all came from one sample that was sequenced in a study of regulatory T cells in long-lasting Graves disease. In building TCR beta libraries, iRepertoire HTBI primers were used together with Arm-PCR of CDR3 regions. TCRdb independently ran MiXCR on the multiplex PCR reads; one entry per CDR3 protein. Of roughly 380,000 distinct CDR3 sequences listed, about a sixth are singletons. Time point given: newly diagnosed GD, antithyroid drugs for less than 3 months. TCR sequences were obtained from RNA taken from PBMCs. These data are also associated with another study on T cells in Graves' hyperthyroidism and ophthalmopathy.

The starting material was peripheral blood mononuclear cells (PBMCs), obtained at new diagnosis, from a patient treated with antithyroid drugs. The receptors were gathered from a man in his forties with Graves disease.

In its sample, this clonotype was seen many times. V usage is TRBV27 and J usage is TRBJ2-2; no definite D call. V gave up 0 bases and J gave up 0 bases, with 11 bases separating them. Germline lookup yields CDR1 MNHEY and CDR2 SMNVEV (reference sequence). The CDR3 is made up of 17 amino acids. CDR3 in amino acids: CASSLSMSATNTGELFF. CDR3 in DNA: TGTGCCAGCAGTTTATCGATGTCAGCTACGAACACCGGGGAGCTGTTTTTT.

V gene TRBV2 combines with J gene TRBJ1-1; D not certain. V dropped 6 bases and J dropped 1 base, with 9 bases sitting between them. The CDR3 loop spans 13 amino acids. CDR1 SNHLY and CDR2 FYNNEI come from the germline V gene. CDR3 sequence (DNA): TGTGCCAGCAGAGGACTGAAGAACACTGAAGCTTTCTTT. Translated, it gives CASRGLKNTEAFF.

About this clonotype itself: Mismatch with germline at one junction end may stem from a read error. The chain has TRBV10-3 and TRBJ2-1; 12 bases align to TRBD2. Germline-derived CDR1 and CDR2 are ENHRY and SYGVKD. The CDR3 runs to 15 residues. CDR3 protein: CATSDGLAGNNEQFF. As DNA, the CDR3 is TGTGCCACCAGTGATGGACTAGCGGGAAACAATGAGCAGTTCTTC.

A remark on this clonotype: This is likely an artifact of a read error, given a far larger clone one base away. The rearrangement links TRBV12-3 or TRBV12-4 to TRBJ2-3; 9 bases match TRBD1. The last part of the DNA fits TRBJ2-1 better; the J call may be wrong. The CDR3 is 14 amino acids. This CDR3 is CASGFGQGRDEQFF. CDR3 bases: TGTGCCAGCGGTTTTGGACAGGGGAGGGATGAGCAGTTCTTC.

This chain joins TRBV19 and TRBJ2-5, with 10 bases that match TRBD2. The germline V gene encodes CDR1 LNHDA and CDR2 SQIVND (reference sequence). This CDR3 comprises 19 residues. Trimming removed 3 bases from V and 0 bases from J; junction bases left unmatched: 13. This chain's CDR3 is CASSIVGARLAGHQETQYF. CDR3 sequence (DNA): TGTGCCAGTAGTATTGTGGGGGCAAGACTAGCGGGCCACCAAGAGACCCAGTACTTC.

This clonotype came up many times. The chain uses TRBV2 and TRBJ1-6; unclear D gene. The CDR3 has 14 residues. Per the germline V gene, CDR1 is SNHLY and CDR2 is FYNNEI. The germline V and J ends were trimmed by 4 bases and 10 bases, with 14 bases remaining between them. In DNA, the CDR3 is TGTGCCAGCAGTGCGGCCGGTTTTGGATCACCCCTCCACTTT. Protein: CASSAAGFGSPLHF.

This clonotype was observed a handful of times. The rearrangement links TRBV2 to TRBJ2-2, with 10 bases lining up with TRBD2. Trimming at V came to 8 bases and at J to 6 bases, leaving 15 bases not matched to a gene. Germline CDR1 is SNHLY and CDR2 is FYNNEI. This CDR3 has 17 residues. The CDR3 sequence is CASHSSAGGPFPGELFF. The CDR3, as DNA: TGTGCCAGCCATTCATCAGCGGGGGGGCCCTTTCCCGGGGAGCTGTTTTTT.

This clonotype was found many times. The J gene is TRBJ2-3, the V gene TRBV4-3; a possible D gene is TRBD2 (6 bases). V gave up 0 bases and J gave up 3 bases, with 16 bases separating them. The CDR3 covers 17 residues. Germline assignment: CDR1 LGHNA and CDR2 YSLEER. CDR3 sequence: CASSQERTTFRTDTQYF. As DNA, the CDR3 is TGCGCCAGCAGCCAAGAGCGGACTACCTTCCGGACAGATACGCAGTATTTT.

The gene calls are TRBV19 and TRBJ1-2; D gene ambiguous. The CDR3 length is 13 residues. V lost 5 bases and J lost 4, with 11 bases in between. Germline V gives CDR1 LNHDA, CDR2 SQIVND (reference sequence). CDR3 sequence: CASSSSRPYGYTF. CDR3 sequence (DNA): TGTGCCAGTAGTTCAAGCCGACCCTATGGCTACACCTTC. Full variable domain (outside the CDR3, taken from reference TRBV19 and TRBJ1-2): DGGITQSPKYLFRKEGQNVTLSCEQNLNHDAMYWYRQDPGQGLRLIYYSQIVNDFQKGDIAEGYSVSREKKESFPLTVTSAQKNPTAFYLCASSSSRPYGYTFGSGTRLTVV.

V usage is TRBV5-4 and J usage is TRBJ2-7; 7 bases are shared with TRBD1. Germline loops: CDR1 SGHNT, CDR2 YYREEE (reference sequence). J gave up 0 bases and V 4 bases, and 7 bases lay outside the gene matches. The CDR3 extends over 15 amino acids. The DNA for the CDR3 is TGTGCCAGCAGCCAAACCAGGGGGAACTCCTACGAGCAGTACTTC. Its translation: CASSQTRGNSYEQYF.

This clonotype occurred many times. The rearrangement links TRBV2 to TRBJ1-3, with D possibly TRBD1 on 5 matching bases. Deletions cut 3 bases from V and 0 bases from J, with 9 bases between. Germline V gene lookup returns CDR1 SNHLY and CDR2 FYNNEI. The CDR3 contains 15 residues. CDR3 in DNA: TGTGCCAGCAGTGACATCAGGGTCTCTGGAAACACCATATATTTT. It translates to CASSDIRVSGNTIYF.

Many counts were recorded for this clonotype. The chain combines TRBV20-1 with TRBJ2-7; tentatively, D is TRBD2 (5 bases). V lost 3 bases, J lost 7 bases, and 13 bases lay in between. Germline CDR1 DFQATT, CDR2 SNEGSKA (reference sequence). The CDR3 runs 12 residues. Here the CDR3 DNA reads TGCAGTGCTAGGACACGCGGGTGGGAGCAGTACTTC. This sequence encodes CSARTRGWEQYF.

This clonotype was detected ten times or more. The CDR3 coding sequence is TGTGCCAGCACCTCCCCTGGGGCAGTTGAAGCTTTCTTT. Translated: CASTSPGAVEAFF. The rearrangement links TRBV7-2 to TRBJ1-1, with a weak D call TRBD1 (5 bases). The CDR3 extends over 13 amino acids. CDR1 is SGHTA and CDR2 is FQGNSA in the germline V gene. Between the trimmed V and J ends, which lost 7 bases and 7 bases, there was a span of 16 bases.

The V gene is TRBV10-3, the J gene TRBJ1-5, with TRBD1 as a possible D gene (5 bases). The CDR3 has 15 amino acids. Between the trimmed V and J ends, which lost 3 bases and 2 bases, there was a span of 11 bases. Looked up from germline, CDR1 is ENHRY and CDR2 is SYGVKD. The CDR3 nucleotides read TGTGCCATCAGTGACAGGGATTGGGGCAATCAGCCCCAGCATTTT. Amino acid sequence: CAISDRDWGNQPQHF.

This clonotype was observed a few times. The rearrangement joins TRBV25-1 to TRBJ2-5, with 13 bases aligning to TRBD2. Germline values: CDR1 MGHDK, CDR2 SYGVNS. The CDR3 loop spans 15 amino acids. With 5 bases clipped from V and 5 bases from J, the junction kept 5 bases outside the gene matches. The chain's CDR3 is CASSSLAGGSETQYF. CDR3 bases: TGTGCCAGCAGTTCACTAGCGGGGGGGAGTGAGACCCAGTACTTC.

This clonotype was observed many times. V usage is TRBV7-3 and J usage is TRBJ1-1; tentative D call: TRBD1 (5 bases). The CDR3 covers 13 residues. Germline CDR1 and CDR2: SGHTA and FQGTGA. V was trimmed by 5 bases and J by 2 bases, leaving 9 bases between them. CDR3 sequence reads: CASSLRDNTEAFF. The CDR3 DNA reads TGTGCCAGCAGCCTCAGGGACAACACTGAAGCTTTCTTT.

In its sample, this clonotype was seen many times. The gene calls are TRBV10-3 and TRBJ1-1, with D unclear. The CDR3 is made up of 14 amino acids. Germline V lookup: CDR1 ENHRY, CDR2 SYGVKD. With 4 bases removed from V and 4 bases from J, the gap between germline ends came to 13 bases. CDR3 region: CAISVRVGRTEAFF. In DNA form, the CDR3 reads TGTGCCATCAGTGTGAGGGTTGGGCGCACTGAAGCTTTCTTT.

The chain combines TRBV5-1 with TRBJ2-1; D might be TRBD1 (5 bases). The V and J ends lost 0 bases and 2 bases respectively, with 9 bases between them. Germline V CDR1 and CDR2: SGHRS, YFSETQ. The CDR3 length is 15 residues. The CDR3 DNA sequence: TGCGCCAGCAGCTTGGGACAGATGGCCTACAATGAGCAGTTCTTC. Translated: CASSLGQMAYNEQFF.

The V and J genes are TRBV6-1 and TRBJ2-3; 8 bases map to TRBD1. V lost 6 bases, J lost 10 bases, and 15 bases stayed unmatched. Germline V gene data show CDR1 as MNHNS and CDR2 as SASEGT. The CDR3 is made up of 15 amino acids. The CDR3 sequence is CASSPSGTGPLAQYF. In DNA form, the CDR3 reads TGTGCCAGCAGCCCCTCCGGGACAGGACCTCTGGCGCAGTATTTT.

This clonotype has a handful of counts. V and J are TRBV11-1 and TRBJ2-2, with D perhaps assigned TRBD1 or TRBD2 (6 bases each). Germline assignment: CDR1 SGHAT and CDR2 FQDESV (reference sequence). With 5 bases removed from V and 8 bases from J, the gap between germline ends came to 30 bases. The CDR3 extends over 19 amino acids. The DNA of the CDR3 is TGTGCCAGCAGCCCCAGCGCCCACCAAGGGGGGAGCCAAGGGGGGGAGCTGTTTTTT. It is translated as CASSPSAHQGGSQGGELFF.

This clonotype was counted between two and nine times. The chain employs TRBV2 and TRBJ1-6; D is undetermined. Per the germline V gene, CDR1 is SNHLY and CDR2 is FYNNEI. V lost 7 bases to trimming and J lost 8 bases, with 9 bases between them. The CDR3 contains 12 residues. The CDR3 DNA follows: TGTGCCAGCAAAAGCCTTGATTCACCCCTCCACTTT. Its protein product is CASKSLDSPLHF.

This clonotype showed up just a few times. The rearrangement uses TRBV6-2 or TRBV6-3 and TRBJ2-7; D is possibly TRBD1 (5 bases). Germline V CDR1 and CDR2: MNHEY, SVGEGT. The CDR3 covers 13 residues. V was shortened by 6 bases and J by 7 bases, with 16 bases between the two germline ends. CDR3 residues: CASRRTPADEQYF. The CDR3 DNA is TGTGCCAGCAGAAGGACACCCGCGGATGAGCAGTACTTC.

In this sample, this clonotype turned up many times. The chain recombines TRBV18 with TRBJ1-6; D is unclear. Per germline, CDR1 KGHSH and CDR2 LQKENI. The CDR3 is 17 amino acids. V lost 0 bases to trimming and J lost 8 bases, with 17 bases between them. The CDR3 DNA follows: TGTGCCAGCTCACCACCCGGCTCCAGGCGTGATTATTCACCCCTCCACTTT. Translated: CASSPPGSRRDYSPLHF.

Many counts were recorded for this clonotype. The CDR3 DNA sequence: TGCGCCAGCAGCTTCACGGGAGCGACAGATACGCAGTATTTT. Translating it yields CASSFTGATDTQYF. The chain uses TRBV5-1 and TRBJ2-3, with D possibly matching TRBD2 (6 bases). This CDR3 region has 14 residues. V lost 2 bases and J 3 bases, leaving 10 bases between the germline ends. Germline CDR1 and CDR2: SGHRS and YFSETQ. Full variable domain (missing parts from reference TRBV5-1 and TRBJ2-3): KAGVTQTPRYLIKTRGQQVTLSCSPISGHRSVSWYQQTPGQGLQFLFEYFSETQRNKGNFPGRFSGRQFSNSRSEMNVSTLELGDSALYLCASSFTGATDTQYFGPGTRLTVL.